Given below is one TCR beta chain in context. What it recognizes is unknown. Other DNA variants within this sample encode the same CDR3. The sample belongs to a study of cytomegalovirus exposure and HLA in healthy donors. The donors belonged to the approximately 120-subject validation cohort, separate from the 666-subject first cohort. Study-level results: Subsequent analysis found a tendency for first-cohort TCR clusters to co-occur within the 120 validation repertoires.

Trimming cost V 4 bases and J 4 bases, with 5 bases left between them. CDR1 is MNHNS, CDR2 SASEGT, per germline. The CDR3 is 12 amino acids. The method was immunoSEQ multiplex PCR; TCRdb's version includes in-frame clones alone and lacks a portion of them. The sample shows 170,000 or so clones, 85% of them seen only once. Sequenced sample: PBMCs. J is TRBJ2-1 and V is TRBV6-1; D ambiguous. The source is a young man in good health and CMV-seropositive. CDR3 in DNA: TGTGCCAGCAGTGTTATATACAATGAGCAGTTCTTC. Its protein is CASSVIYNEQFF.